These 3 T cell receptor beta chains were all obtained from the same sample, sequenced in a study of monozygotic twins with inflammatory bowel disease. Following a re-call of the 5' RACE reads, TCRdb has one entry per CDR3 protein and lacks DNA. The table counts around 99,000 distinct CDR3 sequences; under 15% lies in the top ten. Sequencing used blood. Source of these receptors: a human donor with ulcerative colitis or Crohn's disease, or a healthy co-twin of an affected twin (not recorded which).

The rearrangement uses TRBV5-1 and TRBJ2-3; TCRdb's D gene call, TRBD1, goes unchecked for lack of DNA. The CDR3 runs 14 residues. CDR1 is SGHRS and CDR2 is YFSETQ in the germline V gene. Here the CDR3 reads CASSLERGLDTQYF.

The CDR3 here is CSVTGGDAYEQYF. The chain has TRBV29-1 and TRBJ2-7; absent DNA, TCRdb's TRBD2 call cannot be checked. The CDR3 runs 13 residues. Germline assignment: CDR1 SQVTM and CDR2 ANQGSEA.

The rearrangement uses TRBV7-8 and TRBJ2-2. The CDR3 sequence is 15 residues long. Looked up from germline, CDR1 is SGHVS and CDR2 is FQNEAQ. The chain's CDR3 is CASSLVAPNTGELFF.